The rows below give T cell receptor beta chains drawn from one sample of a study of radiation and T cells in renal cell carcinoma. TCRdb keeps only in-frame clones here, not all; method: immunoSEQ multiplex PCR. The profile shows 150,000 to 160,000 clones, around 90% of them singletons. The input for sequencing was blood, taken from a patient whose treatment included radiotherapy and nephrectomy. Source of these receptors: a woman aged 45-59 years with renal cell carcinoma. Both conserved end residues are part of each CDR3. D genes are given only for firm matches. Some rows have no size entry. The others give once, few or many, or a class for an expanded clone.

d_call,j_call,cdr3_length,v_call,clone_size,cdr3_aa,cdr3_nt
-,TRBJ2-7,16,TRBV5-5,-,CASSPPDPATAYEQYF,TGTGCCAGCAGCCCCCCGGACCCCGCCACCGCCTACGAGCAGTACTTC
-,TRBJ1-2,15,TRBV19,-,CASSITAQVADGYTF,TGTGCCAGTAGTATCACGGCTCAGGTGGCGGATGGCTACACCTTC
TRBD2,TRBJ2-5,16,TRBV14,-,CASSQGRGLARETQYF,TGTGCCAGCAGCCAAGGTCGGGGACTAGCCCGGGAGACCCAGTACTTC
-,TRBJ1-2,12,TRBV7-2,-,CASSLGGGGYTF,TGTGCCAGCAGCTTAGGTGGGGGTGGCTACACCTTC
TRBD1,TRBJ1-2,13,TRBV13,-,CASSSTGGDGYTF,TGTGCCAGCAGCTCAACAGGGGGGGATGGCTACACCTTC
-,TRBJ1-5,18,TRBV5-8,-,CASSLVHEAVRSNQPQHF,TGTGCCAGCAGCTTGGTCCACGAAGCCGTCAGAAGCAATCAGCCCCAGCATTTT
-,TRBJ2-7,12,TRBV29-1,-,CSVVGRMGEQYF,TGCAGCGTTGTAGGCAGGATGGGCGAGCAGTACTTC
-,TRBJ2-7,13,TRBV7-3,-,CASSSGQSYEQYF,TGTGCCAGCAGCTCTGGCCAAAGCTACGAGCAGTACTTC
-,TRBJ2-2,15,TRBV9,few,CASSVGGTFTGELFF,TGTGCCAGCAGCGTAGGAGGGACATTCACCGGGGAGCTGTTTTTT
-,TRBJ1-6,17,TRBV5-1,-,CASSLGSSGAKNSPLHF,TGCGCCAGCAGCTTGGGAAGTTCGGGGGCGAAGAATTCACCCCTCCACTTT
-,TRBJ2-5,15,TRBV6-5,-,CASSLGGALLETQYF,TGTGCCAGCAGTCTAGGGGGGGCGTTATTGGAGACCCAGTACTTC
-,TRBJ2-7,11,TRBV20-1,-,CSAAETYEQYF,TGCAGTGCTGCGGAAACCTACGAGCAGTACTTC
-,TRBJ1-3,11,TRBV30,-,CAWSKENTIYF,TGTGCCTGGAGTAAGGAAAACACCATATATTTT
-,TRBJ1-6,13,TRBV30,-,CAWSVAGGTPLHF,TGTGCCTGGAGTGTCGCGGGGGGGACACCCCTCCACTTT
-,TRBJ2-5,15,TRBV19,few,CASSSPTGSGETQYF,TGTGCCAGTAGTAGCCCCACAGGGAGTGGGGAGACCCAGTACTTC
-,TRBJ2-5,14,TRBV18,-,CASSPTGNQETQYF,TGTGCCAGCTCACCAACGGGAAACCAAGAGACCCAGTACTTC
-,TRBJ2-3,13,TRBV5-1,-,CASSLPSSDTQYF,TGCGCCAGCAGCCTCCCTTCCAGCGATACGCAGTATTTT
-,TRBJ2-3,11,TRBV19,once,CACGGSDTQYF,TGTGCTTGTGGTGGGTCAGATACGCAGTATTTT
TRBD1,TRBJ1-4,13,TRBV18,-,CASSPRDRASMFF,TGTGCCAGCTCACCTCGGGACAGGGCCTCGATGTTTTTT
-,TRBJ1-1,15,TRBV7-9,-,CASSLTGLLRTEAFF,TGTGCCAGCAGCCTTACAGGGCTTCTTAGGACTGAAGCTTTCTTT
TRBD1,TRBJ1-6,15,TRBV11-1,once,CASSSGQGINSPLHF,TGTGCCAGCAGCTCGGGACAGGGGATCAATTCACCCCTCCACTTT
TRBD1,TRBJ1-5,15,TRBV6-6,-,CASSRQGNSNQPQHF,TGTGCCAGCAGCCGACAGGGAAATAGCAATCAGCCCCAGCATTTT
-,TRBJ1-5,13,TRBV7-3,-,CASSLSTNQPQHF,TGTGCCAGCAGCTTAAGTACTAATCAGCCCCAGCATTTT
-,TRBJ2-5,16,TRBV5-1,-,CASSLTNGGPQETQYF,TGCGCCAGCAGCTTGACGAACGGGGGGCCCCAAGAGACCCAGTACTTC
-,TRBJ2-5,14,TRBV13,-,CASSRIRTAETQYF,TGTGCCAGCAGCCGTATCCGGACAGCTGAGACCCAGTACTTC
-,TRBJ2-7,13,TRBV7-2,-,CASSLAGGYEQYF,TGTGCCAGCAGCTTAGCAGGGGGTTACGAGCAGTACTTC
-,TRBJ2-7,13,TRBV7-9,-,CASSARVPGEQYF,TGTGCCAGCAGCGCCAGGGTGCCGGGGGAGCAGTACTTC
-,TRBJ2-7,13,TRBV5-5,-,CASSQGHLYEQYF,TGTGCCAGCAGCCAGGGACATCTATACGAGCAGTACTTC
-,TRBJ1-1,15,TRBV6-1,-,CASTWGGPSNTEAFF,TGTGCCAGCACGTGGGGGGGACCGTCGAACACTGAAGCTTTCTTT
-,TRBJ2-5,15,TRBV9,-,CASSVTTSGQETQYF,TGTGCCAGCAGCGTAACGACTTCTGGGCAAGAGACCCAGTACTTC
-,TRBJ1-4,16,TRBV6-5,-,CASSYSLGGTNEKLFF,TGTGCCAGCAGTTACTCTTTAGGGGGAACTAATGAAAAACTGTTTTTT
-,TRBJ2-6,18,TRBV10-3,-,CAISEPRAGIPRANVLTF,TGTGCCATCAGTGAGCCGCGGGCGGGGATCCCTCGGGCCAACGTCCTGACTTTC
TRBD1,TRBJ1-1,12,TRBV18,-,CASSPSDREAFF,TGTGCCAGCTCACCCTCGGACAGGGAAGCTTTCTTT
TRBD2,TRBJ2-7,13,TRBV6-6,-,CASGAGGGYEQYF,TGTGCCAGCGGAGCGGGGGGGGGCTACGAGCAGTACTTC
-,TRBJ2-2,15,TRBV7-9,-,CASSKHRANTGELFF,TGTGCCAGCAGCAAGCACAGGGCGAACACCGGGGAGCTGTTTTTT
TRBD1,TRBJ1-5,14,TRBV6-5,once,CASSRDRDNQPQHF,TGTGCCAGCAGCCGAGACAGGGACAATCAGCCCCAGCATTTT
-,TRBJ2-5,13,TRBV6-5,-,CASGINPGETQYF,TGTGCCAGCGGGATTAACCCCGGGGAGACCCAGTACTTC
-,TRBJ1-4,15,TRBV6-1,-,CASSEGVGVGEKLFF,TGTGCCAGCAGTGAAGGGGTAGGGGTAGGGGAAAAACTGTTTTTT
TRBD2,TRBJ2-7,15,TRBV30,-,CAWGLAGGDTYEQYF,TGTGCCTGGGGACTAGCGGGGGGAGACACCTACGAGCAGTACTTC
-,TRBJ1-6,16,TRBV5-4,-,CASSLDSAGKNSPLHF,TGTGCCAGCAGCCTGGACAGCGCCGGGAAAAATTCACCCCTCCACTTT
TRBD2,TRBJ2-1,17,TRBV25-1,-,CASSELGLAGANNEQFF,TGTGCCAGCAGTGAGCTCGGACTAGCGGGAGCCAACAATGAGCAGTTCTTC
-,TRBJ2-5,13,TRBV5-1,-,CASSLGLQETQYF,TGCGCCAGCAGCTTGGGACTTCAAGAGACCCAGTACTTC